A single sample is the source of the 23 T cell receptor beta chains below, sequenced in a study of cytomegalovirus exposure and HLA in healthy donors. Vbeta (60) and Jbeta (13) primers were used in the PCR. Generated by immunoSEQ multiplex PCR, the TCRdb table keeps only in-frame clones and is missing some. In the table there are 190,000 or so clones, over 80% of which are singletons. The sequenced material came from PBMCs. The receptors shown here come from a man in his forties or fifties in good health and CMV-seronegative.

This clone was seen only a few times. V usage is TRBV5-4 and J usage is TRBJ2-7; 8 bases agree with TRBD1. The CDR3 runs 14 residues. With V trimmed by 3 bases and J by 3 bases, 5 bases remained unmatched. Germline V gene data show CDR1 as SGHNT and CDR2 as YYREEE (reference sequence). In DNA, the CDR3 is TGTGCCAGCAGCTACGACAGGGGTGGCTACGAGCAGTACTTC. Protein sequence: CASSYDRGGYEQYF.

V usage is TRBV9 and J usage is TRBJ1-4; D is perhaps TRBD1 (6 bases). The CDR3 contains 19 residues. With 3 bases removed from V and 0 bases from J, the gap between germline ends came to 21 bases. From germline, CDR1 is SGDLS and CDR2 YYNGEE. CDR3 sequence (DNA): TGTGCCAGCAGCGCCGACTTAGGGGGTGACAGACCAACTAATGAAAAACTGTTTTTT. Protein product: CASSADLGGDRPTNEKLFF.

V usage is TRBV18 and J usage is TRBJ2-7; D perhaps matches TRBD2 (5 bases). V was clipped by 5 bases and J by 2 bases, with 13 bases between them. Looked up from germline, CDR1 is KGHSH and CDR2 is LQKENI. This CDR3 has 14 residues. CDR3 residues: CASSAGLEAYEQYF. DNA of the CDR3: TGTGCCAGCTCAGCGGGCCTGGAAGCCTACGAGCAGTACTTC.

The chain recombines TRBV19 with TRBJ2-3; 7 bases map to TRBD2. This CDR3 has 15 amino acids. V trimming: 2 bases; J trimming: 2 bases; junction bases outside the gene matches: 4. Germline assignment: CDR1 LNHDA and CDR2 SQIVND (reference sequence). For the CDR3, the DNA is TGTGCCAGTAGTATACGAGCGGGATCCACAGATACGCAGTATTTT. It yields the protein CASSIRAGSTDTQYF.

This chain links TRBV19 with TRBJ2-1, with 10 bases identical to TRBD2. The V gene end was trimmed by 10 bases and the J gene end by 10 bases; junction bases not matched to a gene: 16. The length of the CDR3 is 15 residues. CDR1 is LNHDA and CDR2 is SQIVND in the germline V gene (reference sequence). CDR3 bases: TGTGCCACTGAAGCGGGAGGGCCCGGTACTGAGGAGCAGTTCTTC. Residues: CATEAGGPGTEEQFF. Supplemented by reference TRBV19 and TRBJ2-1, the full variable domain reads DGGITQSPKYLFRKEGQNVTLSCEQNLNHDAMYWYRQDPGQGLRLIYYSQIVNDFQKGDIAEGYSVSREKKESFPLTVTSAQKNPTAFYLCATEAGGPGTEEQFFGPGTRLTVL.

This chain uses TRBV4-3 with TRBJ1-2, with no clear D. The V end lost 0 bases, the J end lost 4 bases, and 9 bases lay between the germline ends. Germline CDR1 and CDR2: LGHNA and YSLEER. The CDR3 is made up of 14 amino acids. The CDR3 sequence is CASSQEGALYGYTF. The CDR3 nucleotides read TGCGCCAGCAGCCAAGAGGGCGCACTCTATGGCTACACCTTC.

This clone has only a few counts. This chain joins TRBV14 and TRBJ2-3; D possibly corresponds to TRBD2 (6 bases). The CDR3 consists of 12 residues. Trimming stripped 5 bases from V and 4 bases from J, with 7 bases between. The germline gives CDR1 SGHDN, CDR2 FVKESK. The CDR3 region is CASSWRADTQYF. The CDR3 nucleotides are TGTGCCAGCAGCTGGAGGGCAGATACGCAGTATTTT.

V is TRBV7-9 and J is TRBJ2-1, with 7 bases aligning to TRBD2. Germline V gene sequence: CDR1 SEHNR, CDR2 FQNEAQ (reference sequence). With 4 bases clipped from V and 2 bases from J, the junction kept 8 bases outside the gene matches. The CDR3 spans 16 residues. The CDR3, as DNA: TGTGCCAGCAGCTACTCAGCGGGAAGTGCCTACAATGAGCAGTTCTTC. Its translation: CASSYSAGSAYNEQFF.

The genes are TRBV10-2 and TRBJ1-5, with a weak D call TRBD1 (5 bases). V gave up 8 bases and J gave up 0 bases, with 11 bases separating them. CDR1 is WSHSY, CDR2 SAAADI, per germline. The CDR3 has 14 amino acids. Here the CDR3 DNA reads TGCGCCAGCGGAGAGACAGTTAGCAATCAGCCCCAGCATTTT. This gives the protein CASGETVSNQPQHF.

The chain employs TRBV7-8 and TRBJ2-7; D is perhaps TRBD2 (5 bases). Germline V gene lookup returns CDR1 SGHVS and CDR2 FQNEAQ. Between the trimmed V and J ends, which lost 4 bases and 5 bases, there was a span of 15 bases. This CDR3 has 14 residues. The CDR3 nucleotides are TGTGCCAGCAGCTGGGATCGGGGTACCCACGAGCAGTACTTC. Translation gives CASSWDRGTHEQYF.

The rearrangement uses TRBV6-5 and TRBJ2-7; the match to TRBD2 covers 7 bases. J gave up 6 bases and V 7 bases, and 12 bases lay outside the gene matches. Per germline, CDR1 MNHEY and CDR2 SVGAGI. The CDR3 consists of 14 residues. The CDR3 is CASKQAGKGLEQYF. CDR3 nucleotide sequence: TGTGCCAGCAAACAAGCGGGAAAGGGCCTCGAGCAGTACTTC.

This clone was counted once. V and J are TRBV6-5 and TRBJ2-5; 7 bases match TRBD1. Germline V CDR1 and CDR2: MNHEY, SVGAGI. The CDR3 is 12 residues long. The V segment lost 5 bases and the J segment 3 bases; nucleotides outside the gene matches: 0. CDR3 protein: CASSDREETQYF. As DNA, the CDR3 is TGTGCCAGCAGTGACAGGGAAGAGACCCAGTACTTC.

The CDR3 protein is CAITESTSLTYEQYF. As DNA, the CDR3 is TGTGCCATCACTGAATCCACGAGCCTAACCTACGAGCAGTACTTC. This chain connects TRBV10-3 to TRBJ2-7, with unresolved D. Between the trimmed V and J ends, which lost 7 bases and 2 bases, there was a span of 18 bases. CDR3 length equals 15 residues. Looked up from germline, CDR1 is ENHRY and CDR2 is SYGVKD.

V and J are TRBV6-6 and TRBJ1-2; D possibly corresponds to TRBD1 (6 bases). The germline V gene has CDR1 MNHNY and CDR2 SVGAGI (reference sequence). CDR3 length: 14 residues. Trimming shortened V by 6 bases and J by 4 bases, and 15 bases separated the two germline ends. CDR3 coding DNA: TGTGCCAGCAGCAACGGGGGGGCCCCCTATGGCTACACCTTC. Translated, it gives CASSNGGAPYGYTF.

The J gene is TRBJ2-1, the V gene TRBV4-3; 8 bases match TRBD2. The ends lost 1 base at V and 8 bases at J; junction bases unmatched: 16. The CDR3 spans 18 residues. The V gene's germline CDR1 is LGHNA and CDR2 YSLEER. DNA for the CDR3: TGCGCCAGCAGCCAAGCGGGGGGTAGCGGGGCCCTCTGGGATGAGCAGTTCTTC. This gives the protein CASSQAGGSGALWDEQFF.

J is TRBJ2-3 and V is TRBV18; 7 bases line up with TRBD2. Germline V gene lookup returns CDR1 KGHSH and CDR2 LQKENI. The CDR3 runs to 17 residues. Trimming took 6 bases from V and 0 from J; bases not matched to a gene: 12. CDR3 protein: CASSLVRGDGSTDTQYF. The DNA of the CDR3 is TGTGCCAGCTCCCTTGTTCGGGGGGACGGGAGCACAGATACGCAGTATTTT.

This chain uses TRBV6-5 with TRBJ2-7; D perhaps matches TRBD1 (6 bases). CDR1 MNHEY and CDR2 SVGAGI come from the germline V gene. This CDR3 contains 15 residues. The ends were cut back, 0 bases at V and 5 bases at J, with 14 bases in the middle. The CDR3 region is CASSYSNRVRHEQYF. CDR3 nucleotides: TGTGCCAGCAGTTACTCGAACAGGGTTAGGCACGAGCAGTACTTC.

The rearrangement joins TRBV4-1 to TRBJ2-7; 10 nucleotides align to TRBD1. In germline, CDR1 is MGHRA, CDR2 YSYEKL. This CDR3 is built from 16 residues. V shed 3 bases, J shed 1 base, and the junction held 6 bases outside the gene matches. For the CDR3, the DNA is TGCGCCAGCAGCCAGTACTTGGGACAGGGGTCCTACGAGCAGTACTTC. Translation: CASSQYLGQGSYEQYF.

The J gene is TRBJ2-3, the V gene TRBV9; 10 positions match TRBD2. Trimming cost V 4 bases and J 0 bases; bases outside gene matches: 8. CDR3 length equals 17 residues. Germline lookup yields CDR1 SGDLS and CDR2 YYNGEE. The CDR3 DNA follows: TGTGCCAGCAGCCCCGGACTAGCGGCAATCAGCACAGATACGCAGTATTTT. Its translation: CASSPGLAAISTDTQYF.

This clone is a singleton in its sample. The chain joins TRBV15 to TRBJ2-3; 8 bases align to TRBD2. The V and J ends lost 2 bases and 0 bases, in that order; junction bases with no gene match: 7. Germline V CDR1 and CDR2: LNHNV, YYDKDF (reference sequence). The CDR3 runs 17 residues. CDR3 sequence: CATSRLRGGGSTDTQYF. Written as DNA, the CDR3 is TGTGCCACCAGCAGACTCCGGGGCGGGGGGAGCACAGATACGCAGTATTTT.

J is TRBJ2-3 and V is TRBV29-1; the match to TRBD1 covers 8 bases. V lost 3 bases to trimming and J lost 4 bases; unmatched junction nucleotides: 9. Germline V lookup: CDR1 SQVTM, CDR2 ANQGSEA. The CDR3 extends over 15 amino acids. The CDR3 spells CSVEDARGRADTQYF. In DNA, the CDR3 is TGCAGCGTTGAGGATGCCAGGGGGCGAGCAGATACGCAGTATTTT.

The chain is built from TRBV7-9 and TRBJ2-7; D might be TRBD2 (7 bases). In germline, CDR1 is SEHNR, CDR2 FQNEAQ (reference sequence). Trimming cost V 1 base and J 0 bases, with 13 bases left between them. The CDR3 length is 16 residues. The CDR3 nucleotides read TGTGCCAGCAGCTTAGTCGGGGGGCCCTACTCCTACGAGCAGTACTTC. This sequence encodes CASSLVGGPYSYEQYF.

The chain has TRBV5-1 and TRBJ2-7; D is unclear. The length of the CDR3 is 14 residues. V was trimmed by 0 bases and J by 2 bases, leaving 9 bases between them. Germline V gene sequence: CDR1 SGHRS, CDR2 YFSETQ. The CDR3 DNA is TGCGCCAGCAGCTTGGAACAGCTGACCTACGAGCAGTACTTC. Translating gives CASSLEQLTYEQYF.